The rows below give T cell receptor beta chains drawn from one sample of a study of OX40 agonist ivuxolimab in advanced cancers. Here immunoSEQ multiplex PCR was the method, and the copy in TCRdb shows in-frame clones only, minus some. The table includes around 100,000 clones, 70% to 90% detected once. The specimen was CD4+ or CD8+ T cells sorted from blood, collected in a trial of the OX40 agonist ivuxolimab. Receptors originate from an adult with an advanced solid tumor such as melanoma, head and neck, liver or kidney cancer. Both conserved end residues are part of each CDR3. A D gene is named only where the DNA matches it firmly. Size values are once, few and many counts, or a class for expanded clones, and some rows have none.

d_call clone_size j_call v_call cdr3_nt cdr3_aa
. . TRBJ2-5 TRBV10-3 TGTGCCATAGCCTCCACTAGGGGCCAAGAGACCCAGTACTTC CAIASTRGQETQYF
TRBD2 . TRBJ2-7 TRBV18 TGTGCCAGCTCACCAGCGGGAGGGTCCTACGAGCAGTACTTC CASSPAGGSYEQYF
TRBD1 . TRBJ2-7 TRBV5-6 TGTGCCAGCAGTAGACCGGGACAGAGCACCTACGAGCAGTACTTC CASSRPGQSTYEQYF
. . TRBJ2-7 TRBV7-2 TGTGCCAGCAGCCTCAGCCTCTACGAGCAGTACTTC CASSLSLYEQYF
TRBD2 . TRBJ2-1 TRBV7-3 TGTGCCAGCAGCTCCGGTCGGGTTAGCGGGGTATCCTACAATGAGCAGTTCTTC CASSSGRVSGVSYNEQFF
. . TRBJ1-4 TRBV10-1 TGCGCCAGCAACGCGAATCTAAATGAAAAACTGTTTTTT CASNANLNEKLFF
. . TRBJ2-7 TRBV4-1 TGCGCCAGCAGCCATGAGAATCTTTACGAGCAGTACTTC CASSHENLYEQYF
. few TRBJ1-4 TRBV9 TGTGCCAGCAGCCGTACGACAGGAGTTAATGAAAAACTGTTTTTT CASSRTTGVNEKLFF
. . TRBJ2-1 TRBV11-1 TGTGCCAGCAGCTTGAGGTTTGTCAATGAGCAGTTCTTC CASSLRFVNEQFF
. . TRBJ2-7 TRBV7-8 TGTGCCAGCAGCTTATCGGCAGCCTACGAGCAGTACTTC CASSLSAAYEQYF
. . TRBJ1-2 TRBV2 TGTGCCAGCAGGGTTTTGACGGACTCTAACTATGGCTACACCTTC CASRVLTDSNYGYTF
. . TRBJ2-2 TRBV5-1 TGCGCCAGCAGCTTGGCCGCGAACACCGGGGAGCTGTTTTTT CASSLAANTGELFF
. . TRBJ2-2 TRBV7-9 TGTGCCAGCAGCTCTCCTGTCAACACCGGGGAGCTGTTTTTT CASSSPVNTGELFF
TRBD2 . TRBJ2-7 TRBV5-1 TGCGCCAGCAGCTACTTAGCGGGAGTACCTCCCTACGAGCAGTACTTC CASSYLAGVPPYEQYF
. . TRBJ1-1 TRBV30 TGTGCCTGGAGTTTTGGGCGGGAGACTGAAGCTTTCTTT CAWSFGRETEAFF
TRBD2 . TRBJ2-2 TRBV2 TGTGCCAGCAATAAGGGACTAGCGGACATCTACACCGGGGAGCTGTTTTTT CASNKGLADIYTGELFF
. . TRBJ2-3 TRBV19 TGTGCCTCAGGAAGGCAGGGCACAGATACGCAGTATTTT CASGRQGTDTQYF